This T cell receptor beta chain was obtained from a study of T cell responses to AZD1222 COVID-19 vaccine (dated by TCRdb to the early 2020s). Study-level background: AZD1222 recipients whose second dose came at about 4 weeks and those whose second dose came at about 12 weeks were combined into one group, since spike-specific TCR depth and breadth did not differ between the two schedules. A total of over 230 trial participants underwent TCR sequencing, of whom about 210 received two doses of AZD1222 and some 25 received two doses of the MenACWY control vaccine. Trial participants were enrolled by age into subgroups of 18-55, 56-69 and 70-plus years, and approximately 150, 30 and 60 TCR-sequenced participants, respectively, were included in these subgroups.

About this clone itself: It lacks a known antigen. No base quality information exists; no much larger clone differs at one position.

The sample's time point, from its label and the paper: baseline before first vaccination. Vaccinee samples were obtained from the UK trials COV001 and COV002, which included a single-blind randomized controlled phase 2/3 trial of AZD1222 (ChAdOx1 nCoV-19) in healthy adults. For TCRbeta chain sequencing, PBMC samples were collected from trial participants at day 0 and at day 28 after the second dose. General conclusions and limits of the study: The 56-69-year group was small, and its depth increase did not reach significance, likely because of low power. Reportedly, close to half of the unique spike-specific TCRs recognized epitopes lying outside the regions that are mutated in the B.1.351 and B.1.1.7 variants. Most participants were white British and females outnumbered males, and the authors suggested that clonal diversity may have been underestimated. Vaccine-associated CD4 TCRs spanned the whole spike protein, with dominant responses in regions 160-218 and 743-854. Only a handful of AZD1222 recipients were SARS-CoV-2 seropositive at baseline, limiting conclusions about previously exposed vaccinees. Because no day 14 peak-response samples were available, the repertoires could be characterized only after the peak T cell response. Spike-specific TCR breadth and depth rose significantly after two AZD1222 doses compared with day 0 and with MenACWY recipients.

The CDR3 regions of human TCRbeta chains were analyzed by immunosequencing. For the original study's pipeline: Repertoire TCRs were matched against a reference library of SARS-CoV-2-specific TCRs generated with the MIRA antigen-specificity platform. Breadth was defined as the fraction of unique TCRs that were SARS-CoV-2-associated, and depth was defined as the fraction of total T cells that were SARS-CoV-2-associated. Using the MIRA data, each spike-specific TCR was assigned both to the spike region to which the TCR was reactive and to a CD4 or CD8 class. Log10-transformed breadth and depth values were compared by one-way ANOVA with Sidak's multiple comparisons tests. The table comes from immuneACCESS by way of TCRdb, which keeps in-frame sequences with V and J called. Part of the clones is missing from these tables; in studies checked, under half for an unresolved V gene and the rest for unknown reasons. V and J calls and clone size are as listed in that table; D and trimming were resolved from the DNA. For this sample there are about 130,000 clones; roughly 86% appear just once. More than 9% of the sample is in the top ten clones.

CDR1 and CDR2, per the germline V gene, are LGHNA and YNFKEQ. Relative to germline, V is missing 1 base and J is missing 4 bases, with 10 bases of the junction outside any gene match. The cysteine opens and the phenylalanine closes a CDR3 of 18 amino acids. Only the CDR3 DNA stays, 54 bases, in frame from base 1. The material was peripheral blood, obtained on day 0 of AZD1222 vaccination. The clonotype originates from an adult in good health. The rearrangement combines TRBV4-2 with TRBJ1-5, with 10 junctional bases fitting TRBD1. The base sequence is TGTGCCAGCAGCCAAGTTAGTCTCGGGGGACAGGGGAATCAGCCCCAGCATTTT. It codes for CASSQVSLGGQGNQPQHF.